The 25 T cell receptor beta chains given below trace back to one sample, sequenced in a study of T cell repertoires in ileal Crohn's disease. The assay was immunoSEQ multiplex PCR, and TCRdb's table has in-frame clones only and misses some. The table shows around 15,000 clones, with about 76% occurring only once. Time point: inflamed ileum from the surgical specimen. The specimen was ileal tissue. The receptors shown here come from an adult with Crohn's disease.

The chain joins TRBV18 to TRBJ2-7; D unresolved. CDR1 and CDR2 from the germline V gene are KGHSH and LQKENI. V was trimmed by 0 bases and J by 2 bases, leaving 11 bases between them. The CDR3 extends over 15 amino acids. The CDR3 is CASSPPLAGTYEQYF. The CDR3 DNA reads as TGTGCCAGCTCACCACCCCTCGCAGGAACCTACGAGCAGTACTTC.

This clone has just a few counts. DNA for the CDR3: TGTGCCAGCAGCCAAGTTATGGGGATTGGGGTTAATGAAAAACTGTTTTTT. This translates into CASSQVMGIGVNEKLFF. The chain recombines TRBV4-2 with TRBJ1-4; D gene uncertain. Germline V gene sequence: CDR1 LGHNA, CDR2 YNFKEQ. The CDR3 spans 17 residues. Deletions cut 1 base from V and 4 bases from J, with 16 bases between.

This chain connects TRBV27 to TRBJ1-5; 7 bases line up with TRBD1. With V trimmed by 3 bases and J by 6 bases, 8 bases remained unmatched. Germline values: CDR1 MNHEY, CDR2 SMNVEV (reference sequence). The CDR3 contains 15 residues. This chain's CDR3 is CASSLSGGVGQPQHF. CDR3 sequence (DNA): TGTGCCAGCAGTTTGTCAGGGGGAGTGGGTCAGCCCCAGCATTTT.

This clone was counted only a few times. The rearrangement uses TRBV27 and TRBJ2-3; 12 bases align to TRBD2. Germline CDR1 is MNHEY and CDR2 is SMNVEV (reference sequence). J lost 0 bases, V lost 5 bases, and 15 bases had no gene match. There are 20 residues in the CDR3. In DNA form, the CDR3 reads TGTGCCAGCAGTCCCCACGAGTATTGGACTAGCGGGATCAGCACAGATACGCAGTATTTT. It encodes CASSPHEYWTSGISTDTQYF.

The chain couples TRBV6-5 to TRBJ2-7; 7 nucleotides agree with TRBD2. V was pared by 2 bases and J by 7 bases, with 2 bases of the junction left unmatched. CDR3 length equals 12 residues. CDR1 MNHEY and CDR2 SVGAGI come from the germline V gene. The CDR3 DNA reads TGTGCCAGCAGTTACGGGGGGGGAGAGCAGTACTTC. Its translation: CASSYGGGEQYF.

CDR3 region: CASSPGGRNTGELFF. The CDR3 nucleotides read TGTGCCAGCAGCCCGGGGGGCAGAAACACCGGGGAGCTGTTTTTT. This rearrangement joins TRBV7-4 to TRBJ2-2, with a possible D match to TRBD2 (7 bases). V lost 5 bases to trimming and J lost 2 bases, with 12 bases between them. The V gene's germline CDR1 is SGHVT and CDR2 SQSDAQ. The CDR3 is 15 amino acids.

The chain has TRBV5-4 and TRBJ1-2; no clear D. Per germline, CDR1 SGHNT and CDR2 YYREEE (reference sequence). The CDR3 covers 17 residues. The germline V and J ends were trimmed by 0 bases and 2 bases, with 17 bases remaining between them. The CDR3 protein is CASSLADAPITNYGYTF. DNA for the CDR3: TGTGCCAGCAGCTTGGCCGATGCCCCGATAACAAACTATGGCTACACCTTC. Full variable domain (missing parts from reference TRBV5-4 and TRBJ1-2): ETGVTQSPTHLIKTRGQQVTLRCSSQSGHNTVSWYQQALGQGPQFIFQYYREEENGRGNFPPRFSGLQFPNYSSELNVNALELDDSALYLCASSLADAPITNYGYTFGSGTRLTVV.

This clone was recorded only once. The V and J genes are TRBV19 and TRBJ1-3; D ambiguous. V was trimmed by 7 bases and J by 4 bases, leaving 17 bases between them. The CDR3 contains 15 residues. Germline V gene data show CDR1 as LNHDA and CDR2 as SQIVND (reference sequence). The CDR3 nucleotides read TGTGCCAGTATCAGTCCGGACTTATCCGGAAACACCATATATTTT. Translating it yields CASISPDLSGNTIYF.

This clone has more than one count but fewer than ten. The CDR3 coding sequence is TGTGCCAGCACCTGGAAAGAGACCCAGTACTTC. Amino acid sequence: CASTWKETQYF. This chain links TRBV2 with TRBJ2-5; D unclear. This CDR3 is 11 amino acids long. Trimming took 7 bases from V and 3 from J, leaving 6 bases between them. Germline CDR1 reads SNHLY; CDR2 reads FYNNEI.

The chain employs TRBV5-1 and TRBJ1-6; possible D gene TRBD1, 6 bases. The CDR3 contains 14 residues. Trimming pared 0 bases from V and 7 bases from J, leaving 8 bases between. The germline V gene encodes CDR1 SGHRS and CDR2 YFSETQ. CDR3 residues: CASSLGQENSPLHF. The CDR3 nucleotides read TGCGCCAGCAGCTTGGGACAGGAGAATTCACCCCTCCACTTT.

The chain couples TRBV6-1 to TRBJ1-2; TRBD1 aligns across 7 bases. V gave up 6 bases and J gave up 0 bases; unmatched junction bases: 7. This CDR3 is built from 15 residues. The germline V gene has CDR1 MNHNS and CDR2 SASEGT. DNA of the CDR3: TGTGCCAGCAGACTCACAGGGGTCGCTAACTATGGCTACACCTTC. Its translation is CASRLTGVANYGYTF.

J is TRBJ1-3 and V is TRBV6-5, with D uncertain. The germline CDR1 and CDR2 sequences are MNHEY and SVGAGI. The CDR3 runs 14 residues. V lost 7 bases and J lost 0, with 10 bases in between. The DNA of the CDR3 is TGTGCCAGCAACTCTCACAACTCTGGAAACACCATATATTTT. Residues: CASNSHNSGNTIYF.

The CDR3 DNA reads as TGTGCCAGCAGTTACTCCCACAATGAAAAACTGTTTTTT. Translated: CASSYSHNEKLFF. This chain uses TRBV6-6 with TRBJ1-4, with D unclear. Germline V gives CDR1 MNHNY, CDR2 SVGAGI (reference sequence). This CDR3 is built from 13 residues. V was pared by 0 bases and J by 5 bases, with 4 bases between.

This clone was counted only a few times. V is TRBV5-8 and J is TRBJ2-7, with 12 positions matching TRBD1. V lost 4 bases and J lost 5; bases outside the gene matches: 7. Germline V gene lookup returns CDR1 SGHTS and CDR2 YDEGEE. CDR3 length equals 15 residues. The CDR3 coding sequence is TGTGCCAGCAGCGCGGCCGGGACAGGGGGCGACGAGCAGTACTTC. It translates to CASSAAGTGGDEQYF.

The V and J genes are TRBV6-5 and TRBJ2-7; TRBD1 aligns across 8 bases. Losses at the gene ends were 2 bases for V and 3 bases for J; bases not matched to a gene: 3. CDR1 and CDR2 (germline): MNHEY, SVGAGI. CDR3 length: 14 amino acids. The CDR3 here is CASSYRGQGYEQYF. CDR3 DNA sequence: TGTGCCAGCAGTTACCGTGGACAGGGCTACGAGCAGTACTTC.

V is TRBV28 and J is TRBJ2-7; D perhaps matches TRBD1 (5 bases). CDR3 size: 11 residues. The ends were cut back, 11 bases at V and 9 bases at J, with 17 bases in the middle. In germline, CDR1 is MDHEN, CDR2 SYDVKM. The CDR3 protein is CASQGANLQYF. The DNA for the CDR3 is TGTGCCTCCCAGGGTGCCAACCTGCAGTACTTC.

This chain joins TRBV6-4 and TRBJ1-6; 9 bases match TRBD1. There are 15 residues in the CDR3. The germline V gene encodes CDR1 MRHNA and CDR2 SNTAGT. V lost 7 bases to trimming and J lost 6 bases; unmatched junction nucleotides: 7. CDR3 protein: CASKLDRGVNSPLHF. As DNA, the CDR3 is TGTGCCAGCAAACTGGACAGGGGAGTTAATTCACCCCTCCACTTT.

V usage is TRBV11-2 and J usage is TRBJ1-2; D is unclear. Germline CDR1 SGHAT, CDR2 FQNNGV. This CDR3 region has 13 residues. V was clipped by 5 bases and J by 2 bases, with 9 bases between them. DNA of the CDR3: TGTGCCAGCAGCCCTGGCCCAAACTATGGCTACACCTTC. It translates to CASSPGPNYGYTF.

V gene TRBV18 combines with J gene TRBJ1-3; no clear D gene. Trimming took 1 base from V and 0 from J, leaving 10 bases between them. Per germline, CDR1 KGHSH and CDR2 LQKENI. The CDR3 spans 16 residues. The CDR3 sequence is CASSPRAVNSGNTIYF. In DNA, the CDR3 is TGTGCCAGCTCACCACGGGCAGTCAACTCTGGAAACACCATATATTTT.

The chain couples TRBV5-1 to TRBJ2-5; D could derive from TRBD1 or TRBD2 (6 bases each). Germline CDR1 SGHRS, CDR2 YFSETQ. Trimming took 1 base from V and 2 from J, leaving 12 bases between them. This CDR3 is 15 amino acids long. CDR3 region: CASSLTGRTQETQYF. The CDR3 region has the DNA TGCGCCAGCAGCTTGACAGGGAGGACTCAAGAGACCCAGTACTTC.

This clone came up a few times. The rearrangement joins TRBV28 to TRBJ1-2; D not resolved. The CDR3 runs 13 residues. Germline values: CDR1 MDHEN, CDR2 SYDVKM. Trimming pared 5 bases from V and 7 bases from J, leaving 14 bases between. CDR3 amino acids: CASSPPRIFGYTF. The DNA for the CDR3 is TGTGCCAGCAGTCCCCCCAGGATATTTGGCTACACCTTC.

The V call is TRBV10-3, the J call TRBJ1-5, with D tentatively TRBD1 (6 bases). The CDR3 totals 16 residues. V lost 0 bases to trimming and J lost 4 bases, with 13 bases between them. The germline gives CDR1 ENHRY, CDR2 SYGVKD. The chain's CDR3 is CAISESTGTLNQPQHF. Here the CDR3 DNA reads TGTGCCATCAGTGAGTCAACAGGGACACTAAATCAGCCCCAGCATTTT.

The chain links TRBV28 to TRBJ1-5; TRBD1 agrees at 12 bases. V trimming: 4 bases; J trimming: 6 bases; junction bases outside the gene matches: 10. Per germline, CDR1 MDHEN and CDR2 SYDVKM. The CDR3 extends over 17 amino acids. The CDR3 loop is CASSSPGQGAPGQPQHF. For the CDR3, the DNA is TGTGCCAGCAGTTCCCCGGGACAGGGGGCGCCGGGTCAGCCCCAGCATTTT.

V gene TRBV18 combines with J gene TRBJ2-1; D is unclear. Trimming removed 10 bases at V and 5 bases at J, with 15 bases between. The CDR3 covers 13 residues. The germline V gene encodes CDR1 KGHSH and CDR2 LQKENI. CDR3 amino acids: CATSEGPHNEQFF. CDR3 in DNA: TGTGCCACCTCTGAAGGTCCGCACAATGAGCAGTTCTTC.

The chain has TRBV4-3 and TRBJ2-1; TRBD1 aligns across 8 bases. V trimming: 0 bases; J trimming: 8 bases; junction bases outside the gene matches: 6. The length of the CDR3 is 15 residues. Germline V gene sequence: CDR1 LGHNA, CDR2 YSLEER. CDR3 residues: CASSQDWTGSDEQFF. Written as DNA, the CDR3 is TGCGCCAGCAGCCAAGATTGGACAGGGTCCGATGAGCAGTTCTTC.